This T cell receptor beta chain emerged from a study of PD-1 blockade in classical Hodgkin lymphoma. General study points: There remain no defined causes for the repertoire differences, which possibly reflect disease activity or prior therapy. Healthy donors reportedly exceeded newly diagnosed patients in baseline TCR diversity. By C4D1 there was a significant rise in CD4+ TCR diversity but not in CD8+ TCR diversity. Individuals initiating nivolumab under 1 year after ASCT were excluded.

Clones were sequenced by immunoSEQ multiplex PCR, and TCRdb holds only the in-frame ones, with some missing. The table has fewer than 100,000 clones, over 85% seen once. Autologous stem cell transplantation was followed by relapse in every patient, and brentuximab vedotin exposure varied. As concerns this clone: As yet, its antigen is unknown.

The CDR3 sequence is 14 residues long. The germline CDR1 and CDR2 sequences are SGDLS and YYNGEE. Trimming removed 3 bases at V and 0 bases at J, with 8 bases between. This TCR was sampled from a human donor with classical Hodgkin lymphoma. V gene TRBV9 combines with J gene TRBJ2-3; D ambiguous. Sample: peripheral blood mononuclear cells (PBMCs), taken at baseline. The CDR3 spells CASSAGDSTDTQYF. Here the CDR3 DNA reads TGTGCCAGCAGCGCCGGTGACAGCACAGATACGCAGTATTTT.